Following are 10 T cell receptor beta chains from one sample sequenced in a study of shared T cell receptors in the human thymus. TCRdb's table, derived via immunoSEQ multiplex PCR, lists solely in-frame clones and lacks some. This sample has about 400,000 clones, with over 90% found just once. The sequenced sample consisted of thymocytes. The origin of the receptors is a human donor.

With regard to this clone: This same CDR3 is encoded by further DNA sequences in the sample. V and J are TRBV28 and TRBJ1-1; TRBD1 matches 8 bases. This CDR3 region has 12 residues. The trim removed 6 bases at V and 6 bases at J, leaving 3 bases unmatched. Germline V gives CDR1 MDHEN, CDR2 SYDVKM. In DNA, the CDR3 is TGTGCCAGCAGACCGGACAGGGCTGAAGCTTTCTTT. Protein sequence: CASRPDRAEAFF.

V and J are TRBV7-2 and TRBJ1-4; maybe TRBD1 (6 bases). Per germline, CDR1 SGHTA and CDR2 FQGNSA. The ends were cut back, 5 bases at V and 3 bases at J, with 19 bases in the middle. CDR3 size: 17 residues. CDR3 nucleotides: TGTGCCAGCAGCCCTCACAGGGAGGAAGAGGCTAATGAAAAACTGTTTTTT. Amino acids: CASSPHREEEANEKLFF.

The genes are TRBV6-1 and TRBJ1-5; the match to TRBD1 covers 8 bases. The CDR3 has 13 residues. CDR1 and CDR2 from the germline V gene are MNHNS and SASEGT. V was clipped by 6 bases and J by 7 bases; unmatched bases: 5. CDR3: CASRVDRGQPQHF. CDR3 bases: TGTGCCAGCAGGGTAGACAGGGGACAGCCCCAGCATTTT.

CDR3 coding DNA: TGTGCCAATAATATCCCGTCTGACCGGGGTAACACAGATACGCAGTATTTT. Translation gives CANNIPSDRGNTDTQYF. The V and J genes are TRBV19 and TRBJ2-3; D is perhaps TRBD2 (5 bases). This CDR3 contains 17 residues. Germline V lookup: CDR1 LNHDA, CDR2 SQIVND (reference sequence). The V gene lost 10 bases and the J gene lost 2 bases, with 25 bases spanning the gap.

J is TRBJ2-6 and V is TRBV2; D unclear. Germline CDR1 reads SNHLY; CDR2 reads FYNNEI. This CDR3 has 19 amino acids. The V gene lost 2 bases and the J gene lost 2 bases, with 19 bases spanning the gap. CDR3 DNA: TGTGCCAGCAGTGAAAATGGCGGCAGAGTGCGAGCTGGGGCCAACGTCCTGACTTTC. Its translation is CASSENGGRVRAGANVLTF.

The rearrangement links TRBV15 to TRBJ2-1; perhaps TRBD1 as D (6 bases). Germline V gene sequence: CDR1 LNHNV, CDR2 YYDKDF (reference sequence). The CDR3 consists of 18 residues. V lost 1 base and J 2 bases, leaving 18 bases between the germline ends. For the CDR3, the DNA is TGTGCCACCAGCAGAGGGCCCCTTGGGGGCCTTACCTACAATGAGCAGTTCTTC. This sequence encodes CATSRGPLGGLTYNEQFF. Together with reference TRBV15 and TRBJ2-1, the CDR3 gives the full variable domain: DAMVIQNPRYQVTQFGKPVTLSCSQTLNHNVMYWYQQKSSQAPKLLFHYYDKDFNNEADTPDNFQSRRPNTSFCFLDIRSPGLGDTAMYLCATSRGPLGGLTYNEQFFGPGTRLTVL.

The chain couples TRBV4-1 to TRBJ1-4; weak D call: TRBD1 (5 bases). CDR3 size: 17 residues. Germline V gives CDR1 MGHRA, CDR2 YSYEKL. V was shortened by 0 bases and J by 10 bases, with 21 bases between the two germline ends. The CDR3 loop reads CASSQELPGQLRGKLFF. CDR3 nucleotides: TGCGCCAGCAGCCAAGAACTTCCAGGGCAGCTTCGCGGAAAACTGTTTTTT.

This sequence joins TRBV19 and TRBJ1-2; D remains unclear. V gave up 5 bases and J gave up 0 bases, with 16 bases separating them. CDR3 length equals 16 residues. CDR1 is LNHDA and CDR2 is SQIVND in the germline V gene (reference sequence). This CDR3 reads CASSSPPAGSNYGYTF. The CDR3 DNA reads TGTGCCAGTAGTTCCCCCCCGGCAGGATCTAACTATGGCTACACCTTC.

The chain combines TRBV19 with TRBJ1-5; 8 bases line up with TRBD1. V shed 9 bases, J shed 3 bases, and the junction held 10 bases outside the gene matches. The V gene's germline CDR1 is LNHDA and CDR2 SQIVND (reference sequence). There are 15 residues in the CDR3. The CDR3 DNA reads as TGTGCCAGCGCCGGGACAGGTTTGGACAATCAGCCCCAGCATTTT. This encodes CASAGTGLDNQPQHF.

The chain couples TRBV15 to TRBJ2-7, with 9 bases fitting TRBD1. CDR3 length: 18 amino acids. V shed 3 bases and J 3 bases; nucleotides not matched to a gene: 15. Germline V CDR1 and CDR2: LNHNV, YYDKDF (reference sequence). CDR3 coding DNA: TGTGCCACCAGCAGGGTCTCCCACCGGGACAGGGACCTCTACGAGCAGTACTTC. Amino acids: CATSRVSHRDRDLYEQYF.